Following are 31 T cell receptor beta chains from one sample sequenced in a study. In TCRdb, the 5' RACE reads were re-called with MiXCR into one record per CDR3 protein. The sample yields roughly 55,000 distinct CDR3 sequences, approximately 23% seen once. Sequenced material: tumor-infiltrating naive CD4+ T cells sorted from the breast tumor. The sample's subset: naive CD4+ T cells, CD4+CD45RA+CD25-. The receptors stem from a female donor with breast cancer.

V usage is TRBV7-2 and J usage is TRBJ2-5, with 8 bases lining up with TRBD2. Germline loops: CDR1 SGHTA, CDR2 FQGNSA. The CDR3 is 16 amino acids. V lost 0 bases and J lost 10; bases outside the gene matches: 13. Written as DNA, the CDR3 is TGTGCCAGCAGCTTAGCGGGCGCGGGAGGCCTCCTGCACCAGTACTTC. Its translation: CASSLAGAGGLLHQYF. The full variable domain, with the rest looked up from reference TRBV7-2 and TRBJ2-5, is GAGVSQSPSNKVTEKGKDVELRCDPISGHTALYWYRQSLGQGLEFLIYFQGNSAPDKSGLPSDRFSAERTGGSVSTLTIQRTQQEDSAVYLCASSLAGAGGLLHQYFGPGTRLLVL.

There are a few counts of this clonotype. J is TRBJ2-7 and V is TRBV5-1; 12 nucleotides align to TRBD2. This CDR3 comprises 17 residues. Germline CDR1 and CDR2: SGHRS and YFSETQ. Trimming at V came to 4 bases and at J to 4 bases, leaving 12 bases not matched to a gene. CDR3 in amino acids: CASSLQTSGSRVYEQYF. The CDR3 DNA is TGCGCCAGCAGCCTACAGACTAGCGGGAGTAGAGTTTACGAGCAGTACTTC. The variable domain in full, completed from reference TRBV5-1 and TRBJ2-7, reads KAGVTQTPRYLIKTRGQQVTLSCSPISGHRSVSWYQQTPGQGLQFLFEYFSETQRNKGNFPGRFSGRQFSNSRSEMNVSTLELGDSALYLCASSLQTSGSRVYEQYFGPGTRLTVT.

CDR3 amino acids: CASSRVLSGRSTDTQYF. DNA of the CDR3: TGCGCCAGCAGCCGAGTACTAAGCGGGAGGAGCACAGATACGCAGTATTTT. The chain has TRBV4-1 and TRBJ2-3; TRBD2 matches at 9 bases. CDR1 and CDR2 (germline): MGHRA, YSYEKL. This CDR3 comprises 17 residues. The V gene end was trimmed by 4 bases and the J gene end by 0 bases; junction bases not matched to a gene: 8.

V gene TRBV5-6 combines with J gene TRBJ1-6; D is ambiguous. This CDR3 contains 15 residues. With 4 bases removed from V and 14 bases from J, the gap between germline ends came to 22 bases. Germline loops: CDR1 SGHDT, CDR2 YYEEEE. The CDR3 sequence: CASSVIVATGEALHF. CDR3 in DNA: TGTGCCAGCAGCGTGATTGTGGCTACGGGAGAGGCCCTCCACTTT. Using reference TRBV5-6 and TRBJ1-6 for the parts outside the CDR3, the full variable domain is DAGVTQSPTHLIKTRGQQVTLRCSPKSGHDTVSWYQQALGQGPQFIFQYYEEEERQRGNFPDRFSGHQFPNYSSELNVNALLLGDSALYLCASSVIVATGEALHFGNGTRLTVT.

The chain uses TRBV15 and TRBJ1-1; 7 bases align to TRBD1. Germline CDR1 is LNHNV and CDR2 is YYDKDF (reference sequence). V was pared by 3 bases and J by 1 base, with 5 bases of the junction left unmatched. The CDR3 totals 15 residues. CDR3 in amino acids: CATSSRTGGNTEAFF. CDR3 DNA: TGTGCCACCAGCAGTCGGACAGGCGGGAACACTGAAGCTTTCTTT.

This clonotype was picked up a small number of times. The V call is TRBV10-2, the J call TRBJ2-2; possibly TRBD1 for D (6 bases). From germline, CDR1 is WSHSY and CDR2 SAAADI. V lost 6 bases to trimming and J lost 1 base, with 9 bases between them. This CDR3 is built from 14 residues. The CDR3 DNA reads as TGCGCCAGCAGGCTGACAGGGAACACCGGGGAGCTGTTTTTT. It translates to CASRLTGNTGELFF.

This clonotype was picked up a small number of times. The rearrangement joins TRBV28 to TRBJ1-1, with D uncertain. V was cut by 3 bases and J by 8 bases, with 16 bases left in between. Germline CDR1 and CDR2: MDHEN and SYDVKM. The CDR3 is 14 residues long. CDR3 in DNA: TGTGCCAGCAGTTTCTCCGCCTCGTTCGCGGAAGCTTTCTTT. Its translation: CASSFSASFAEAFF.

This clonotype turned up a few times. The chain uses TRBV7-2 and TRBJ2-3; TRBD2 aligns across 8 bases. The CDR3 extends over 16 amino acids. The V and J ends lost 5 bases and 0 bases, in that order; junction bases with no gene match: 7. CDR1 is SGHTA, CDR2 FQGNSA, per germline. The CDR3 here is CASSTTLAASTDTQYF. Here the CDR3 DNA reads TGTGCCAGCAGCACAACACTAGCGGCTAGCACAGATACGCAGTATTTT.

For the CDR3, the DNA is TGTGCCAGCAGTTCGGGGGGATTCTATGGCTACACCTTC. Protein: CASSSGGFYGYTF. The chain recombines TRBV27 with TRBJ1-2; weak D call: TRBD1 (5 bases). Germline CDR1 reads MNHEY; CDR2 reads SMNVEV (reference sequence). Trimming took 4 bases from V and 4 from J, leaving 10 bases between them. There are 13 residues in the CDR3.

Only a few counts were recorded for this clonotype. The chain employs TRBV5-1 and TRBJ1-4; 7 bases match TRBD1. This CDR3 contains 14 residues. After removal of 4 bases from V and 8 bases from J, the junction contained 8 bases not matched to a gene. Germline-derived CDR1 and CDR2 are SGHRS and YFSETQ. CDR3 nucleotide sequence: TGCGCCAGCAGCCCTACGGGGACAGAAGAAAAACTGTTTTTT. This codes for CASSPTGTEEKLFF.

The chain employs TRBV24-1 and TRBJ2-3; possibly TRBD1 or TRBD2 for D (6 bases each). This CDR3 is built from 16 residues. The V end lost 4 bases, the J end lost 1 base, and 14 bases lay between the germline ends. Germline V gene data show CDR1 as KGHDR and CDR2 as SFDVKD. Here the CDR3 reads CATSDPARGGTDTQYF. The DNA for the CDR3 is TGTGCCACCAGTGACCCCGCGAGGGGGGGCACAGATACGCAGTATTTT.

This clonotype was detected a few times. The V and J genes are TRBV20-1 and TRBJ1-1; D call uncertain. This CDR3 has 12 residues. V lost 6 bases to trimming and J lost 3 bases, with 11 bases between them. Germline values: CDR1 DFQATT, CDR2 SNEGSKA (reference sequence). Here the CDR3 reads CSAQGADTEAFF. The CDR3 DNA reads TGCAGTGCACAAGGAGCAGACACTGAAGCTTTCTTT.

This clonotype was recorded many times. This sequence joins TRBV4-1 and TRBJ1-2; a weak D match, TRBD1 (5 bases). Germline lookup yields CDR1 MGHRA and CDR2 YSYEKL. With 8 bases removed from V and 3 bases from J, the gap between germline ends came to 13 bases. This CDR3 comprises 13 residues. The CDR3 here is CASSFDSYYGYTF. DNA for the CDR3: TGCGCCAGCTCTTTTGACAGCTACTATGGCTACACCTTC.

The rearrangement uses TRBV9 and TRBJ2-3; TRBD2 aligns across 8 bases. Germline CDR1 is SGDLS and CDR2 is YYNGEE. The CDR3 loop spans 15 amino acids. V shed 1 base and J 4 bases; nucleotides not matched to a gene: 5. CDR3 loop: CASSVREGNADTQYF. The CDR3 nucleotides are TGTGCCAGCAGCGTACGGGAGGGTAACGCAGATACGCAGTATTTT.

The chain is built from TRBV5-1 and TRBJ2-7; the match to TRBD1 covers 7 bases. The CDR3 covers 15 residues. Per the germline V gene, CDR1 is SGHRS and CDR2 is YFSETQ. The V gene end was trimmed by 0 bases and the J gene end by 3 bases; junction bases not matched to a gene: 6. Here the CDR3 reads CASSLAPGQHYEQYF. In DNA form, the CDR3 reads TGCGCCAGCAGCTTGGCCCCGGGACAGCACTACGAGCAGTACTTC.

In this sample, this clonotype turned up a few times. J is TRBJ2-1 and V is TRBV5-1, with unresolved D. Looked up from germline, CDR1 is SGHRS and CDR2 is YFSETQ. The CDR3 spans 13 residues. The ends were cut back, 2 bases at V and 3 bases at J, with 6 bases in the middle. CDR3 amino acids: CASSLASYNEQFF. Here the CDR3 DNA reads TGCGCCAGCAGCTTAGCCAGCTACAATGAGCAGTTCTTC. Filled out from reference TRBV5-1 and TRBJ2-1, the complete variable domain reads KAGVTQTPRYLIKTRGQQVTLSCSPISGHRSVSWYQQTPGQGLQFLFEYFSETQRNKGNFPGRFSGRQFSNSRSEMNVSTLELGDSALYLCASSLASYNEQFFGPGTRLTVL.

The rearrangement uses TRBV6-6 and TRBJ1-5; D may be TRBD1 (5 bases). This CDR3 comprises 18 residues. Germline V CDR1 and CDR2: MNHNY, SVGAGI (reference sequence). Trimming stripped 7 bases from V and 6 bases from J, with 28 bases between. The CDR3 coding sequence is TGTGCCAGCACCCAGCAAACCTGGGCCCGGGGGAATTTTCAGCCCCAGCATTTT. Its protein is CASTQQTWARGNFQPQHF.

The genes are TRBV4-2 and TRBJ1-5; 8 bases fit TRBD1. This CDR3 is 14 amino acids long. Trimming cost V 1 base and J 7 bases; bases outside gene matches: 3. From germline, CDR1 is LGHNA and CDR2 YNFKEQ. CDR3 region: CASSQGTGRQPQHF. DNA for the CDR3: TGTGCCAGCAGCCAAGGGACAGGGCGACAGCCCCAGCATTTT.

This clonotype was recorded at least ten times. This sequence joins TRBV7-9 and TRBJ2-2, with a tentative D call TRBD2 (5 bases). With 5 bases removed from V and 1 base from J, the gap between germline ends came to 11 bases. Germline CDR1 reads SEHNR; CDR2 reads FQNEAQ (reference sequence). CDR3 length equals 15 residues. The CDR3 loop reads CASSGRTGNTGELFF. In nucleotides, the CDR3 is TGTGCCAGCAGCGGCAGGACTGGGAACACCGGGGAGCTGTTTTTT.

CDR3 in amino acids: CASSGREGETQYF. In DNA form, the CDR3 reads TGTGCCAGCTCAGGGAGGGAGGGAGAGACCCAGTACTTC. The chain employs TRBV7-2 and TRBJ2-5; 7 bases match TRBD2. Germline V gene sequence: CDR1 SGHTA, CDR2 FQGNSA. The junction had 7 bases not matched to a gene; V was cut back by 8 bases and J by 4 bases. The CDR3 is 13 amino acids.

With respect to this clonotype: This could be a read error, since a much larger clone is one nucleotide away. This is likely a read error, given that the CDR3 carries no conserved phenylalanine or tryptophan at its end. The rearrangement joins TRBV6-1 to TRBJ1-1; no definite D call. Germline-derived CDR1 and CDR2 are MNHNS and SASEGT. With 1 base removed from V and 0 bases from J, the gap between germline ends came to 12 bases. The CDR3 is made up of 16 amino acids. The DNA of the CDR3 is TGTGCCAGCAGTGAAGAGATTGGGAAGATGAACACTGAAGCTTTCCTT. Amino acid sequence: CASSEEIGKMNTEAFL.

This clonotype occurred many times. The genes are TRBV6-1 and TRBJ2-7, with TRBD2 as a possible D gene (6 bases). Trimming removed 3 bases from V and 6 bases from J, with 12 bases in between. The CDR3 extends over 13 amino acids. The germline V gene encodes CDR1 MNHNS and CDR2 SASEGT. DNA of the CDR3: TGTGCCAGCAGTGACCAGACTAGTTCCGAGCAGTACTTC. Amino acids: CASSDQTSSEQYF.

This chain uses TRBV5-6 with TRBJ2-2, with 12 bases identical to TRBD2. Trimming removed 0 bases from V and 3 bases from J; junction bases left unmatched: 12. Germline V lookup: CDR1 SGHDT, CDR2 YYEEEE. The CDR3 contains 20 residues. The CDR3 sequence: CASSLAFWRLAGEDTGELFF. The CDR3, as DNA: TGTGCCAGCAGCTTGGCCTTTTGGAGACTAGCGGGAGAGGACACCGGGGAGCTGTTTTTT.

This clonotype was counted many times. This chain connects TRBV12-3 or TRBV12-4 to TRBJ1-2; 7 bases align to TRBD1. V was pared by 5 bases and J by 7 bases, with 13 bases of the junction left unmatched. This CDR3 region has 15 residues. CDR3 DNA: TGTGCCAGCAGTCCCTCGACAGGGATCCTCTTTGGCTACACCTTC. It translates to CASSPSTGILFGYTF.

This sequence joins TRBV5-4 and TRBJ1-2; no definite D call. Per germline, CDR1 SGHNT and CDR2 YYREEE (reference sequence). V shed 6 bases and J shed 0 bases, with 12 bases lying between them. The CDR3 is 14 residues long. This CDR3 is CASTPAGANYGYTF. The CDR3 DNA reads as TGTGCCAGCACCCCGGCCGGGGCTAACTATGGCTACACCTTC.

This clonotype appeared a few times. The genes are TRBV24-1 and TRBJ2-1; no clear D gene. Germline values: CDR1 KGHDR, CDR2 SFDVKD. Trimming cost V 4 bases and J 10 bases, with 25 bases left between them. The CDR3 has 17 residues. CDR3 nucleotide sequence: TGTGCCACCAGTGACCCGGGTTTGGGTTGGCGGCTCCCCGAGCAGTTCTTC. This translates into CATSDPGLGWRLPEQFF.

The chain has TRBV11-3 and TRBJ1-2; D gene unclear. With 5 bases removed from V and 0 bases from J, the gap between germline ends came to 7 bases. The CDR3 has 13 amino acids. The V gene's germline CDR1 is SGHNT and CDR2 YENEEA. This CDR3 is CASSPEPNYGYTF. In DNA form, the CDR3 reads TGTGCCAGCAGCCCGGAACCTAACTATGGCTACACCTTC. Looking up the rest from reference TRBV11-3 and TRBJ1-2 gives the full variable domain: EAGVVQSPRYKIIEKKQPVAFWCNPISGHNTLYWYLQNLGQGPELLIRYENEEAVDDSQLPKDRFSAERLKGVDSTLKIQPAELGDSAVYLCASSPEPNYGYTFGSGTRLTVV.

In the case of this clonotype: Without the conserved terminal phenylalanine or tryptophan, this CDR3 likely stems from a read error. The J gene is TRBJ1-1, the V gene TRBV19; D is possibly TRBD1 (5 bases). There are 14 residues in the CDR3. Trimming took 5 bases from V and 3 from J, leaving 13 bases between them. Germline V lookup: CDR1 LNHDA, CDR2 SQIVND (reference sequence). CDR3: CASSPPGPYTEAFL. CDR3 nucleotides: TGTGCCAGTAGTCCCCCGGGACCTTACACTGAAGCTTTCCTT.

The CDR3 here is CATSRDSYKAGANVLTF. The CDR3 nucleotides read TGTGCCACCAGCAGAGATTCTTATAAGGCTGGGGCCAACGTCCTGACTTTC. The chain has TRBV15 and TRBJ2-6; D remains ambiguous. Germline CDR1 reads LNHNV; CDR2 reads YYDKDF (reference sequence). The CDR3 totals 17 residues. V gave up 0 bases and J gave up 2 bases, with 11 bases separating them.

This clonotype was counted only a few times. The CDR3 protein is CASSQDLGANYGYTF. In DNA, the CDR3 is TGTGCCAGCAGCCAAGATTTAGGGGCTAACTATGGCTACACCTTC. The V call is TRBV3-1, the J call TRBJ1-2, with a tentative D call TRBD1 (5 bases). The CDR3 has 15 residues. Germline loops: CDR1 LGHDT, CDR2 YNNKEL (reference sequence). With 0 bases removed from V and 0 bases from J, the gap between germline ends came to 8 bases.

V and J are TRBV5-1 and TRBJ2-3; D may match TRBD1 or TRBD2 (5 bases each). Trimming removed 5 bases from V and 0 bases from J, with 10 bases in between. The V gene's germline CDR1 is SGHRS and CDR2 YFSETQ. This CDR3 spans 14 amino acids. Here the CDR3 reads CASRSGASTDTQYF. CDR3 DNA: TGCGCCAGCAGATCCGGGGCGAGCACAGATACGCAGTATTTT.